One and the same sample provided the 13 T cell receptor beta chains below, sequenced in a study of cytomegalovirus exposure and HLA in healthy donors. The PCR had 60 Vbeta and 13 Jbeta primers. Here immunoSEQ multiplex PCR was the method, and the copy in TCRdb shows in-frame clones only, minus some. The data contain about 190,000 clones, roughly four fifths of them singletons. The specimen was PBMCs. The origin of the receptors is a woman aged 25 to 39 in good health and CMV-seropositive.

The chain carries TRBV11-3 and TRBJ2-7; 14 nucleotides match TRBD2. Losses at the gene ends were 5 bases for V and 1 base for J; bases not matched to a gene: 4. This CDR3 contains 16 residues. The germline gives CDR1 SGHNT, CDR2 YENEEA. CDR3 loop: CASSHGTSGGSYEQYF. The CDR3 nucleotides read TGTGCCAGCAGCCACGGGACTAGCGGGGGATCCTACGAGCAGTACTTC.

The chain is built from TRBV28 and TRBJ2-7; D may be TRBD1 (6 bases). The CDR3 sequence is 12 residues long. The germline gives CDR1 MDHEN, CDR2 SYDVKM. The ends were cut back, 10 bases at V and 2 bases at J, with 12 bases in the middle. The CDR3 here is CATGDITYEQYF. Written as DNA, the CDR3 is TGTGCCACCGGGGACATAACCTACGAGCAGTACTTC.

The chain is built from TRBV28 and TRBJ1-4; tentative D call: TRBD1 (6 bases). This CDR3 comprises 14 residues. Germline V gene sequence: CDR1 MDHEN, CDR2 SYDVKM. Trimming cost V 8 bases and J 10 bases, with 20 bases left between them. This chain's CDR3 is CASSGRGRGGKLFF. The CDR3 DNA sequence: TGTGCCAGCTCAGGGCGCGGGAGGGGGGGAAAACTGTTTTTT. The full variable domain, in which reference TRBV28 and TRBJ1-4 provide the parts outside the CDR3, is DVKVTQSSRYLVKRTGEKVFLECVQDMDHENMFWYRQDPGLGLRLIYFSYDVKMKEKGDIPEGYSVSREKKERFSLILESASTNQTSMYLCASSGRGRGGKLFFGSGTQLSVL.

The chain couples TRBV27 to TRBJ1-3; no definite D call. This CDR3 has 14 amino acids. Germline V gene sequence: CDR1 MNHEY, CDR2 SMNVEV (reference sequence). V dropped 3 bases and J dropped 2 bases, with 8 bases sitting between them. For the CDR3, the DNA is TGTGCCAGCAGTTTGGCCAGGACTGGAAACACCATATATTTT. It is translated as CASSLARTGNTIYF.

CDR3 coding DNA: TGTGCCAGCAGCTTATTCCGGGACGCGGGGGGCTACACCTTC. As protein: CASSLFRDAGGYTF. The V and J genes are TRBV7-2 and TRBJ1-2, with a tentative D call TRBD1 (5 bases). The germline CDR1 and CDR2 sequences are SGHTA and FQGNSA. The germline V and J ends were trimmed by 2 bases and 8 bases, with 15 bases remaining between them. The CDR3 consists of 14 residues.

The V gene is TRBV6-5, the J gene TRBJ1-5; 9 bases line up with TRBD1. There are 16 residues in the CDR3. The germline V gene has CDR1 MNHEY and CDR2 SVGAGI. The V gene end was trimmed by 4 bases and the J gene end by 7 bases; junction bases not matched to a gene: 11. CDR3 residues: CASSSGTGTRSQPQHF. CDR3 bases: TGTGCCAGCAGTTCCGGGACAGGGACCCGCAGCCAGCCCCAGCATTTT.

This chain uses TRBV6-6 with TRBJ2-7, with a tentative D call TRBD2 (5 bases). Germline assignment: CDR1 MNHNY and CDR2 SVGAGI (reference sequence). V was shortened by 6 bases and J by 13 bases, with 16 bases between the two germline ends. The length of the CDR3 is 11 residues. The CDR3 protein is CASSSGSGPYF. The CDR3 bases are TGTGCCAGCAGCAGCGGTTCCGGGCCATACTTC.

V usage is TRBV5-1 and J usage is TRBJ1-1; weak D call: TRBD1 (5 bases). Germline V CDR1 and CDR2: SGHRS, YFSETQ. The CDR3 contains 14 residues. V lost 0 bases to trimming and J lost 3 bases, with 9 bases between them. CDR3 DNA sequence: TGCGCCAGCAGCTTGGAGGGGCGAGACACTGAAGCTTTCTTT. Residues: CASSLEGRDTEAFF.

The chain has TRBV6-6 and TRBJ2-4; the D gene is possibly TRBD2 (6 bases). Trimming removed 2 bases from V and 3 bases from J, with 11 bases in between. Per the germline V gene, CDR1 is MNHNY and CDR2 is SVGAGI (reference sequence). The CDR3 sequence is 15 residues long. In DNA, the CDR3 is TGTGCCAGCAGTTACGGGGAGGTGGTCAAAAACATTCAGTACTTC. Translation: CASSYGEVVKNIQYF.

This clone was counted between two and nine times. The genes are TRBV28 and TRBJ2-3; possibly TRBD2 for D (5 bases). Trimming stripped 7 bases from V and 1 base from J, with 15 bases between. This CDR3 is 15 amino acids long. CDR1 is MDHEN, CDR2 SYDVKM, per germline. CDR3 sequence (DNA): TGTGCCAGCACCAGCGGTGGGTGGGGCACAGATACGCAGTATTTT. This translates into CASTSGGWGTDTQYF.

The chain is built from TRBV5-1 and TRBJ1-6, with D perhaps matching TRBD1 (5 bases). With 4 bases removed from V and 3 bases from J, the gap between germline ends came to 14 bases. Germline CDR1 is SGHRS and CDR2 is YFSETQ. The CDR3 totals 16 residues. CDR3 amino acids: CASSAREGSYNSPLHF. For the CDR3, the DNA is TGCGCCAGCAGCGCGAGGGAGGGGAGCTATAATTCACCCCTCCACTTT.

This clone was recorded only once. The chain combines TRBV5-1 with TRBJ2-5; 9 bases map to TRBD2. The DNA end lines up better with TRBJ2-7; the J call may be wrong. Germline V gene data show CDR1 as SGHRS and CDR2 as YFSETQ. This CDR3 has 16 residues. Written as DNA, the CDR3 is TGCGCCAGCAGCTTGGCCCGGCTAGCGGGATCCGACGAGCAGTACTTC. Its translation: CASSLARLAGSDEQYF.

This clone was recorded a few times. V is TRBV9 and J is TRBJ2-1; 7 nucleotides line up with TRBD1. Germline V gene data show CDR1 as SGDLS and CDR2 as YYNGEE. With 3 bases clipped from V and 5 bases from J, the junction kept 8 bases outside the gene matches. CDR3 length equals 15 residues. This CDR3 reads CASSARNRGDNEQFF. The CDR3, as DNA: TGTGCCAGCAGCGCCCGTAACAGGGGCGACAATGAGCAGTTCTTC.